This T cell receptor (beta chain) derives from a study of T cells in Graves' hyperthyroidism and ophthalmopathy. Looking at the study overall: Prior to any treatment, at the point of initial diagnosis, peripheral blood was collected. General study results and limits: A 13 V-J signature model discriminated ophthalmopathy versus stable hyperthyroidism.

This clonotype was detected many times. What it binds is not known. For the diagnoses, clinical symptoms, serum thyroxine and TRAb, thyroid ultrasound and orbital computed tomography were used. This CDR3 is built from 14 residues. Germline V gives CDR1 MNHEY, CDR2 SMNVEV (reference sequence). V trimming: 2 bases; J trimming: 6 bases; junction bases outside the gene matches: 7. RNA transcripts provided the source from which TCR beta CDR3 regions were amplified. The HTBI primer set drove a first-round RT-PCR of the TCR CDR3. TCRdb reprocessed the multiplex PCR reads with MiXCR, giving one entry per CDR3 protein. The sample includes hundreds of thousands of distinct CDR3 sequences, roughly 13% of them seen just once.

The V and J genes are TRBV27 and TRBJ2-7; 7 bases are a match to TRBD2. This TCR came from a woman between 18 and 29 years old with Graves' hyperthyroidism. Sample: blood. DNA of the CDR3: TGTGCCAGCAGTTTAGTCCGGGAGGCCCCCGAGCAGTACTTC. It specifies CASSLVREAPEQYF.